The 6 T cell receptor beta chains below come from one sample, sequenced in a study of CD8 T cells in ankylosing spondylitis. General study points: It appeared that ankylosing spondylitis blood was characterized by a TCR beta motif of fewer than 10 highly homologous variants.

In TCRdb, the 5' RACE reads were re-called with MiXCR into one record per CDR3 protein. The sample yields 450,000 to 550,000 distinct CDR3 sequences, less than 6% seen once. Which antigens these TCRs recognize remains unknown. Material for sequencing was blood, either unsorted or a sorted T cell fraction (not recorded which). The source of these receptors is a male donor with ankylosing spondylitis.

This clonotype was picked up a small number of times. V is TRBV21-1 and J is TRBJ2-6; TRBD1 is the table's D call and was not checked against the DNA. TRBV21-1 is a pseudogene locus. This CDR3 contains 17 residues. CDR3: CVSSNIEGASGANVLTF. CDR3 nucleotides: TGTGTCAGCAGCAACATAGAGGGGGCGAGTGGGGCCAACGTCCTGACTTTC.

The count of this clonotype is one. This sequence may be a read error, since a much larger clone differs from it by one base. The CDR3 sequence: CASSGRETDTQYF. CDR3 sequence (DNA): TGTGCCAGCAGCGGTAGGGAGACAGATACGCAGTATTTT. The chain links TRBV7-9 to TRBJ2-3; tentative D call: TRBD2 (5 bases). From germline, CDR1 is SEHNR and CDR2 FQNEAQ (reference sequence). CDR3 size: 13 residues. Deletions cut 5 bases from V and 3 bases from J, with 9 bases between.

This clonotype was counted at least ten times. J is TRBJ1-5 and V is TRBV29-1; the D is unclear. The CDR3 contains 13 residues. With 4 bases removed from V and 4 bases from J, the gap between germline ends came to 11 bases. Per the germline V gene, CDR1 is SQVTM and CDR2 is ANQGSEA. The CDR3 region is CSVGARGNQPQHF. The CDR3 DNA reads as TGCAGCGTTGGCGCCCGGGGTAATCAGCCCCAGCATTTT.

This clonotype was recorded at least ten times. The chain uses TRBV7-9 and TRBJ1-4; D remains ambiguous. Germline V lookup: CDR1 SEHNR, CDR2 FQNEAQ (reference sequence). The CDR3 contains 11 residues. The V and J ends lost 0 bases and 10 bases respectively, with 3 bases between them. CDR3 in amino acids: CASSLAGKLFF. CDR3 coding DNA: TGTGCCAGCAGCTTAGCAGGAAAACTGTTTTTT.

This clonotype has ten or more counts. V gene TRBV29-1 combines with J gene TRBJ2-3; unclear D gene. The germline V and J ends were trimmed by 4 bases and 1 base, with 9 bases remaining between them. CDR3 length equals 13 residues. Germline loops: CDR1 SQVTM, CDR2 ANQGSEA. The CDR3 loop is CSVARHGTDTQYF. In nucleotides, the CDR3 is TGCAGCGTTGCCCGACACGGCACAGATACGCAGTATTTT.

The rearrangement links TRBV20-1 to TRBJ2-7; D uncertain. The CDR3 contains 13 residues. V lost 2 bases, J lost 5 bases, and 13 bases lay in between. CDR1 is DFQATT and CDR2 is SNEGSKA in the germline V gene (reference sequence). The CDR3 bases are TGCAGTGCTAGAATTAACCCAAGACACGAGCAGTACTTC. Encoded protein: CSARINPRHEQYF.